Each of the 21 T cell receptor beta chains below was sequenced from the same sample in a study of T-cell reconstitution after alpha-beta-depleted transplantation in children. Unique molecular identifiers were built into the TCRbeta library. TCRdb passed the PCR reads through MiXCR, listing each CDR3 protein once. The table lists roughly 500,000 distinct CDR3 sequences, about 10% of them singletons. Sample: PBMCs, taken before TCRalphabeta/CD19-depleted stem cell transplant. The receptors were sampled from a child younger than 10 with inherited bone marrow failure, due to receive a stem cell transplant.

This clonotype was counted many times. This chain connects TRBV4-1 to TRBJ2-7, with 12 positions matching TRBD2. Looked up from germline, CDR1 is MGHRA and CDR2 is YSYEKL. J lost 4 bases, V lost 0 bases, and 1 base had no gene match. The CDR3 loop spans 15 amino acids. CDR3 amino acids: CASSQDGLAGYEQYF. Written as DNA, the CDR3 is TGCGCCAGCAGCCAAGACGGACTAGCGGGGTACGAGCAGTACTTC.

Concerning this clonotype: A much larger clone is a single base away; this may be a read error. V is TRBV29-1 and J is TRBJ2-3, with a possible D match to TRBD2 (6 bases). Germline V gene sequence: CDR1 SQVTM, CDR2 ANQGSEA. The CDR3 spans 15 residues. CDR3 region: CTALGASAGTDTQYF. The CDR3 DNA follows: TGCACCGCCCTAGGGGCTAGCGCGGGCACAGATACGCAGTATTTT.

This clonotype was counted many times. The J gene is TRBJ2-1, the V gene TRBV3-1, with 14 bases fitting TRBD2. V dropped 2 bases and J dropped 4; count of bases not matched to a gene: 4. Germline-derived CDR1 and CDR2 are LGHDT and YNNKEL (reference sequence). The CDR3 is 17 residues long. Here the CDR3 reads CASSQSGTSGSYNEQFF. The CDR3 DNA follows: TGTGCCAGCAGCCAATCCGGGACTAGCGGGAGTTACAATGAGCAGTTCTTC.

This clonotype was observed a few times. J is TRBJ2-3 and V is TRBV24-1; 7 bases match TRBD2. The CDR3 consists of 15 residues. Germline trimming cut 5 bases from V and 2 bases from J; bases unmatched to any gene: 6. CDR1 KGHDR and CDR2 SFDVKD come from the germline V gene. CDR3: CATSVSGTDTDTQYF. The CDR3 DNA reads as TGTGCCACCAGTGTGAGCGGGACCGACACAGATACGCAGTATTTT.

The V call is TRBV19, the J call TRBJ2-4, with a tentative D call TRBD1 (5 bases). Trimming stripped 8 bases from V and 0 bases from J, with 8 bases between. CDR1 and CDR2 (germline): LNHDA, SQIVND (reference sequence). The CDR3 spans 13 residues. CDR3 in amino acids: CASRQIAKNIQYF. As DNA, the CDR3 is TGTGCCAGTCGACAGATAGCCAAAAACATTCAGTACTTC. Supplemented by reference TRBV19 and TRBJ2-4, the full variable domain reads DGGITQSPKYLFRKEGQNVTLSCEQNLNHDAMYWYRQDPGQGLRLIYYSQIVNDFQKGDIAEGYSVSREKKESFPLTVTSAQKNPTAFYLCASRQIAKNIQYFGAGTRLSVL.

This clonotype has at least ten counts. The V and J genes are TRBV5-1 and TRBJ1-5; perhaps TRBD1 as D (5 bases). V lost 4 bases to trimming and J lost 13 bases, with 18 bases between them. Per germline, CDR1 SGHRS and CDR2 YFSETQ. The CDR3 has 13 amino acids. In DNA form, the CDR3 reads TGCGCCAGCAGCGGGGGACCGGGCGAGAATCAGCATTTT. It encodes CASSGGPGENQHF.

This clonotype was observed a few times. The chain joins TRBV19 to TRBJ2-1; D is undetermined. CDR3 length: 13 residues. CDR1 is LNHDA, CDR2 SQIVND, per germline (reference sequence). The V and J ends lost 3 bases and 7 bases respectively, with 10 bases between them. CDR3: CASSMGPMNEQFF. Written as DNA, the CDR3 is TGTGCCAGTAGTATGGGCCCTATGAATGAGCAGTTCTTC.

Only a few counts were recorded for this clonotype. This sequence joins TRBV5-1 and TRBJ2-3; the match to TRBD2 covers 8 bases. CDR1 is SGHRS, CDR2 YFSETQ, per germline. V lost 0 bases to trimming and J lost 4 bases; unmatched junction nucleotides: 7. The CDR3 is made up of 16 amino acids. Here the CDR3 reads CASSLAAGRAPDTQYF. The DNA for the CDR3 is TGCGCCAGCAGCTTGGCTGCCGGGAGGGCTCCAGATACGCAGTATTTT.

The chain has TRBV4-2 and TRBJ2-7, with D uncertain. With 0 bases removed from V and 5 bases from J, the gap between germline ends came to 2 bases. Per germline, CDR1 LGHNA and CDR2 YNFKEQ. The CDR3 is 11 residues long. The CDR3 DNA reads TGTGCCAGCAGCCAAGAAAACGAGCAGTACTTC. It is translated as CASSQENEQYF.

The J gene is TRBJ2-7, the V gene TRBV20-1, with unresolved D. The V gene lost 6 bases and the J gene lost 2 bases, with 11 bases spanning the gap. Germline loops: CDR1 DFQATT, CDR2 SNEGSKA (reference sequence). The CDR3 covers 12 residues. The CDR3: CSASVGPYEQYF. In DNA form, the CDR3 reads TGCAGTGCCAGCGTAGGACCCTACGAGCAGTACTTC.

This clonotype was seen only a few times. The rearrangement joins TRBV4-3 to TRBJ2-1; maybe TRBD2 (6 bases). Trimming removed 4 bases at V and 1 base at J, with 14 bases between. The CDR3 consists of 16 residues. Germline-derived CDR1 and CDR2 are LGHNA and YSLEER. This CDR3 reads CASSPGTLVSYNEQFF. The DNA of the CDR3 is TGCGCCAGCAGCCCCGGGACTTTAGTTTCCTACAATGAGCAGTTCTTC.

This clonotype came up many times. The chain carries TRBV4-3 and TRBJ1-2; D is unclear. The CDR3 contains 14 residues. The V gene lost 0 bases and the J gene lost 1 base, with 6 bases spanning the gap. CDR1 LGHNA and CDR2 YSLEER come from the germline V gene. CDR3 in amino acids: CASSQEESNYGYTF. CDR3 bases: TGCGCCAGCAGCCAAGAGGAGAGTAACTATGGCTACACCTTC.

This clonotype has only a few counts. The rearrangement links TRBV5-1 to TRBJ2-7; TRBD2 agrees at 7 bases. V shed 5 bases, J shed 2 bases, and the junction held 10 bases outside the gene matches. Per germline, CDR1 SGHRS and CDR2 YFSETQ. The CDR3 length is 15 residues. The chain's CDR3 is CASRPLAGETYEQYF. CDR3 in DNA: TGCGCCAGCAGGCCCCTCGCGGGAGAGACCTACGAGCAGTACTTC.

In this sample, this clonotype turned up many times. This chain's CDR3 is CSASSQTGSSYEQYF. In nucleotides, the CDR3 is TGCAGTGCTAGTAGTCAGACGGGGAGCTCCTACGAGCAGTACTTC. The rearrangement joins TRBV20-1 to TRBJ2-7, with D perhaps matching TRBD2 (5 bases). The CDR3 is 15 amino acids. Deletions cut 3 bases from V and 0 bases from J, with 15 bases between. The germline CDR1 and CDR2 sequences are DFQATT and SNEGSKA (reference sequence).

This clonotype was picked up many times. The chain carries TRBV21-1 and TRBJ1-1; the table's D gene call, TRBD1, was not cross checked with the DNA. TRBV21-1 is an annotated pseudogene. CDR3 length: 14 residues. CDR3 in amino acids: CASSKVAPNTEAFF. CDR3 DNA: TGTGCCAGCAGCAAAGTAGCCCCGAACACTGAAGCTTTCTTT.

This clonotype was detected once. The rearrangement uses TRBV5-4 and TRBJ2-2; TRBD2 might be the D (6 bases). With 4 bases removed from V and 3 bases from J, the gap between germline ends came to 16 bases. Germline lookup yields CDR1 SGHNT and CDR2 YYREEE (reference sequence). This CDR3 region has 16 residues. In DNA, the CDR3 is TGTGCCAGCAGCCCTCTAGCGCCCTTGGACACCGGGGAGCTGTTTTTT. Protein product: CASSPLAPLDTGELFF.

This clonotype was seen many times. The rearrangement links TRBV20-1 to TRBJ1-6, with TRBD1 matching over 8 bases. The germline CDR1 and CDR2 sequences are DFQATT and SNEGSKA (reference sequence). The CDR3 has 14 residues. The V gene end was trimmed by 0 bases and the J gene end by 11 bases; junction bases not matched to a gene: 6. CDR3 DNA: TGCAGTGCTAGAGATCCAGGGGGCGGAGCACCCCTCCACTTT. Translated, it gives CSARDPGGGAPLHF.

This clonotype was counted ten times or more. The rearrangement uses TRBV6-5 and TRBJ2-2, with D unclear. The CDR3 is 14 amino acids. The V and J ends lost 1 base and 4 bases respectively, with 7 bases between them. Germline V gene lookup returns CDR1 MNHEY and CDR2 SVGAGI. This CDR3 reads CASSYFELTGELFF. The DNA for the CDR3 is TGTGCCAGCAGTTACTTCGAACTCACCGGGGAGCTGTTTTTT.

This clonotype was found many times. The junction departs from the called germline gene at one end, perhaps through a read error. V is TRBV6-2 or TRBV6-3 and J is TRBJ2-1; 9 nucleotides align to TRBD2. This CDR3 region has 14 residues. The germline gives CDR1 MNHEY, CDR2 SVGEGT. The CDR3: CASTRLAAYSEQFF. As DNA, the CDR3 is TGTGCCAGCACCAGACTAGCGGCGTACAGTGAGCAGTTCTTC.

This clonotype was found many times. The rearrangement uses TRBV4-3 and TRBJ2-7; D is perhaps TRBD2 (5 bases). V dropped 0 bases and J dropped 6 bases, with 12 bases sitting between them. This CDR3 comprises 14 residues. The V gene's germline CDR1 is LGHNA and CDR2 YSLEER. CDR3 in DNA: TGCGCCAGCAGCCAAGATGGAGACGGACTCGAGCAGTACTTC. Translated: CASSQDGDGLEQYF.

This clonotype has at least ten counts. This chain uses TRBV4-3 with TRBJ2-1; 9 bases agree with TRBD2. The V segment lost 5 bases and the J segment 9 bases; nucleotides outside the gene matches: 11. Germline CDR1 and CDR2: LGHNA and YSLEER. The CDR3 totals 15 residues. CDR3 coding DNA: TGCGCCAGCAGCTCCCAGACTAGCGGTACTCGTGAGCAGTTCTTC. Its translation is CASSSQTSGTREQFF.